Listed here is a single TCR beta chain. This CDR3 region has 15 residues. V lost 5 bases and J 1 base, leaving 12 bases between the germline ends. CDR1 MNHEY and CDR2 SVGAGI come from the germline V gene. This sample was taken from a study of control samples from healthy donors and cancer patients. Method: immunoSEQ multiplex PCR; TCRdb's copy keeps in-frame clones and lacks some. Of about 74,000 clones listed, roughly 84% are singletons. Sequencing was performed on blood. This TCR was sampled from a woman aged 45-60 years in good health. The J gene is TRBJ2-1, the V gene TRBV6-5; the D gene is possibly TRBD1 (7 bases). This CDR3 reads CASSPGGLSYNEQFF. The DNA of the CDR3 is TGTGCCAGCAGTCCAGGGGGGTTATCCTACAATGAGCAGTTCTTC.